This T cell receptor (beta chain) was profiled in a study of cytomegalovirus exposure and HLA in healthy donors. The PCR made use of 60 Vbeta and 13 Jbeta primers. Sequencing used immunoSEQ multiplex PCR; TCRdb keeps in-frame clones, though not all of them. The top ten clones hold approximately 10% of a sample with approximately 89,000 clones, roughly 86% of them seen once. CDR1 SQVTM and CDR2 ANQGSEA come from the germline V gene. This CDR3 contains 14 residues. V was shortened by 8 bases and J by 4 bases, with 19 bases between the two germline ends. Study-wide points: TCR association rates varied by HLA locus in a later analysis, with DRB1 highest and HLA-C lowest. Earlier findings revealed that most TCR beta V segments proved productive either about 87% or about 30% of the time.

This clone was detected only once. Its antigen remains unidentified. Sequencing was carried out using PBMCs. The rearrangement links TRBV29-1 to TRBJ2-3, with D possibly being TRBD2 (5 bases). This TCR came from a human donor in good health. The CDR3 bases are TGCAGCTACTACGAGGTATCGGGGTCAGATACGCAGTATTTT. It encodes CSYYEVSGSDTQYF.